A single sample is the source of the 6 T cell receptor beta chains below, sequenced in a study of regulatory T cells in long-lasting Graves disease (dated by TCRdb to the early 2020s). Library prep was done by multiplex PCR. Sequencing used an Illumina HiSeq 4000. TCR beta libraries were built with iRepertoire HTBI primers and Arm-PCR amplification of CDR3 regions. TCRdb trimmed public reads at Q25 via fastp, called clones via MiXCR and kept in-frame beta chains. Under each unique CDR3 protein, matching rows form one entry showing the most common genes and DNA. The sample has about 460,000 distinct CDR3 sequences on record, 13% to 15% of them singletons. The ten largest account for around a sixth of the sample. The time point label, as the study defines it: newly diagnosed GD, antithyroid drugs for less than 3 months. RNA was extracted from PBMCs in TRIzol for both TCR sequencing and RNA sequencing.

The same specimen was also included in a second study, on T cells in Graves' hyperthyroidism and ophthalmopathy.

This specimen consisted of peripheral blood mononuclear cells (PBMCs), obtained at new diagnosis, from a patient treated with antithyroid drugs. Receptors were obtained from a woman in her fifties or sixties with Graves disease. Donor details come from another sample of the same person, matched by shared clones.

To note about this clonotype: A much larger clone sits a single nucleotide away, making a read error possible. The chain has TRBV6-2 or TRBV6-3 and TRBJ1-5; 9 bases agree with TRBD1. The CDR3 runs 16 residues. Germline V gives CDR1 MNHEY, CDR2 SVGEGT. The CDR3, as DNA: TGTGCCGGCAGTGGTTCTACGGGACAGGGCCTCGGGCCCCAGCATTTT. Translated: CAGSGSTGQGLGPQHF.

Many counts were recorded for this clonotype. This chain uses TRBV6-1 with TRBJ2-7; 13 positions agree with TRBD2. Germline V gene sequence: CDR1 MNHNS, CDR2 SASEGT. V lost 5 bases to trimming and J lost 1 base; unmatched junction nucleotides: 5. The CDR3 is 16 amino acids. CDR3 coding DNA: TGTGCCAGCAGTACCCTGGGACTAGCGGGATCCTACGAGCAGTACTTC. Protein product: CASSTLGLAGSYEQYF.

The chain recombines TRBV2 with TRBJ2-7; TRBD1 might be the D (5 bases). Trimming removed 6 bases from V and 4 bases from J, with 10 bases in between. The CDR3 runs to 12 residues. CDR1 is SNHLY, CDR2 FYNNEI, per germline. CDR3 in amino acids: CASRTDRYEQYF. CDR3 coding DNA: TGTGCCAGCAGAACCGACAGATACGAGCAGTACTTC.

This chain's CDR3 is CATRTLAGGPNEQFF. The CDR3, as DNA: TGTGCCACCCGTACCTTAGCGGGAGGGCCGAATGAGCAGTTCTTC. The J gene is TRBJ2-1, the V gene TRBV11-2; 11 bases fit TRBD2. Germline V gene data show CDR1 as SGHAT and CDR2 as FQNNGV. The CDR3 length is 15 residues. V shed 10 bases, J shed 7 bases, and the junction held 12 bases outside the gene matches.

This clonotype was seen more than once but under ten times. The gene calls are TRBV28 and TRBJ2-6; the D gene is possibly TRBD2 (6 bases). Germline CDR1 MDHEN, CDR2 SYDVKM. This CDR3 is 19 amino acids long. Trimming stripped 5 bases from V and 0 bases from J, with 20 bases between. In nucleotides, the CDR3 is TGTGCCAGCAGTCTCTCGACCGGGACTGGGATCTCTGGGGCCAACGTCCTGACTTTC. It is translated as CASSLSTGTGISGANVLTF.

On this clonotype: It is likely a read error: a sequence one base away is far more abundant. The CDR3 sequence: CAISYSGVRSYNEQFF. The CDR3 DNA sequence: TGTGCCATCAGTTATAGTGGCGTCCGCTCCTACAATGAGCAGTTCTTC. The chain carries TRBV10-3 and TRBJ2-1; D ambiguous. With 5 bases removed from V and 0 bases from J, the gap between germline ends came to 14 bases. Germline V lookup: CDR1 ENHRY, CDR2 SYGVKD. This CDR3 spans 16 amino acids.